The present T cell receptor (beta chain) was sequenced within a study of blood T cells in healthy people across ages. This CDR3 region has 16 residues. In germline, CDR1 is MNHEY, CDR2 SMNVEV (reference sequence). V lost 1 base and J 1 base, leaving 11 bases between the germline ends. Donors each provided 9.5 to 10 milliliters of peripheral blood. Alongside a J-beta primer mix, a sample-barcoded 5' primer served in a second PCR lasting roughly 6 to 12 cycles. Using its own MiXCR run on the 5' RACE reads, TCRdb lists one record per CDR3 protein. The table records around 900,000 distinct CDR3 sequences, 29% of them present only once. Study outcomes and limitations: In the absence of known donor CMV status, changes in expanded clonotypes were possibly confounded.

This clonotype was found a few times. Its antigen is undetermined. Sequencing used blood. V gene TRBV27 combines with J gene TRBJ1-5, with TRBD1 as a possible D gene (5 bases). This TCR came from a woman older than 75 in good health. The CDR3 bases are TGTGCCAGCAGTTTATTAGGAAAGGGGAGCAATCAGCCCCAGCATTTT. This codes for CASSLLGKGSNQPQHF.